Listed here are 29 T cell receptor beta chains from one sample, sequenced in a study of identical twins (dated by TCRdb to 2016 to 2018). Libraries came from 5' RACE. TCRdb names Illumina HiSeq 2000 as the instrument used. TCRdb itself trimmed the public reads at Q25 with fastp, ran MiXCR and retained productive beta chains. Entries that share a CDR3 protein sequence are merged under the most common genes and DNA. This sample has 510,000 or so distinct CDR3 sequences in its table, and 13% to 15% of those were observed once. Together, the top ten hold roughly 0.44% of the sample. This sample also belongs to another study, concerning yellow fever vaccine responses in identical twins.

Specimen: CD4+ T cells sorted from blood. The receptors here all came from a woman younger than 30 in good health.

In DNA, the CDR3 is TGTGCCAGTAGTATTGGGACAGGGCTCGAGCAGTACTTC. Amino acid sequence: CASSIGTGLEQYF. This chain connects TRBV19 to TRBJ2-7, with 9 bases aligning to TRBD1. V shed 3 bases, J shed 6 bases, and the junction held 3 bases outside the gene matches. The CDR3 covers 13 residues. Germline V gene lookup returns CDR1 LNHDA and CDR2 SQIVND (reference sequence).

The chain joins TRBV28 to TRBJ2-7; possibly TRBD2 for D (5 bases). This CDR3 contains 13 residues. Germline V gene data show CDR1 as MDHEN and CDR2 as SYDVKM. V was clipped by 6 bases and J by 0 bases, with 9 bases between them. The chain's CDR3 is CASRSGGSYEQYV. The CDR3 DNA reads as TGTGCCAGCAGGTCCGGAGGCTCCTACGAGCAGTACGTC.

The V gene is TRBV3-1, the J gene TRBJ2-6; 9 positions match TRBD1. Per the germline V gene, CDR1 is LGHDT and CDR2 is YNNKEL (reference sequence). V lost 8 bases to trimming and J lost 1 base; unmatched junction nucleotides: 15. The CDR3 is made up of 19 amino acids. The CDR3 region is CASSQGALRSKSGANVLTF. The CDR3 DNA reads as TGTGCCAGCTCACAGGGGGCGCTTCGCTCCAAATCTGGGGCCAACGTCCTGACTTTC.

The chain carries TRBV5-1 and TRBJ1-2, with TRBD1 as a possible D gene (5 bases). CDR1 is SGHRS and CDR2 is YFSETQ in the germline V gene. Trimming removed 4 bases from V and 5 bases from J, with 21 bases in between. This CDR3 has 16 amino acids. CDR3 region: CASSPDWGRNNYGYTF. The CDR3 DNA follows: TGCGCCAGCAGCCCCGATTGGGGCAGGAATAATTATGGCTACACCTTC.

This clonotype was seen ten or more times. The genes are TRBV5-6 and TRBJ1-4; 9 nucleotides line up with TRBD1. V lost 4 bases and J lost 6; bases outside the gene matches: 1. The CDR3 length is 13 residues. CDR1 is SGHDT and CDR2 is YYEEEE in the germline V gene. The CDR3 DNA reads TGTGCCAGCAGCCGGGACAGGGATGAAAAACTGTTTTTT. It encodes CASSRDRDEKLFF.

The V and J genes are TRBV28 and TRBJ2-3; D is possibly TRBD1 (7 bases). This CDR3 contains 15 residues. The V end lost 5 bases, the J end lost 3 bases, and 15 bases lay between the germline ends. Germline V gene sequence: CDR1 MDHEN, CDR2 SYDVKM. CDR3 loop: CASSTTGAGTDTQYF. The CDR3 DNA follows: TGTGCCAGCAGTACTACAGGGGCGGGAACAGATACGCAGTATTTT.

The chain uses TRBV18 and TRBJ2-1; the D is unclear. Germline CDR1 reads KGHSH; CDR2 reads LQKENI. This CDR3 has 15 residues. The V end lost 0 bases, the J end lost 0 bases, and 6 bases lay between the germline ends. CDR3: CASSPPLGSYNEQFF. The CDR3 nucleotides are TGTGCCAGCTCACCACCGCTGGGCTCCTACAATGAGCAGTTCTTC.

The V and J genes are TRBV7-9 and TRBJ2-7; 7 bases match TRBD1. Per germline, CDR1 SEHNR and CDR2 FQNEAQ (reference sequence). J lost 6 bases, V lost 5 bases, and 7 bases had no gene match. There are 13 residues in the CDR3. CDR3 loop: CASSPPRQGEQYF. In DNA form, the CDR3 reads TGTGCCAGCAGCCCCCCCCGACAGGGCGAGCAGTACTTC.

This clonotype came up a few times. This chain links TRBV24-1 with TRBJ2-4, with 8 nucleotides matching TRBD2. The CDR3 sequence is 15 residues long. The germline CDR1 and CDR2 sequences are KGHDR and SFDVKD. The V gene end was trimmed by 5 bases and the J gene end by 4 bases; junction bases not matched to a gene: 6. CDR3 amino acids: CATSAGGAGKNIQYF. The CDR3 DNA sequence: TGTGCCACCAGTGCCGGGGGGGCAGGGAAAAACATTCAGTACTTC.

The V call is TRBV18, the J call TRBJ2-5; D may be TRBD2 (6 bases). The V end was cut by 6 bases, the J end by 3 bases, with 11 bases between. The CDR3 length is 13 residues. Germline-derived CDR1 and CDR2 are KGHSH and LQKENI. CDR3 coding DNA: TGTGCCAGCTCTGGCGGGATTGAAGAGACCCAGTACTTC. Its translation: CASSGGIEETQYF.

A single count supports this clonotype. The CDR3 here is CASSLGIRDPPGEQFF. The CDR3 coding sequence is TGTGCCAGCAGCTTGGGTATTAGGGACCCCCCTGGAGAGCAGTTCTTC. The J gene is TRBJ2-1, the V gene TRBV5-6, with D perhaps assigned TRBD1 or TRBD2 (5 bases each). V was cut by 0 bases and J by 10 bases, with 20 bases left in between. The CDR3 spans 16 residues. In germline, CDR1 is SGHDT, CDR2 YYEEEE.

The sample holds a few counts of this clonotype. The gene calls are TRBV20-1 and TRBJ2-3, with D perhaps assigned TRBD1 or TRBD2 (6 bases each). The CDR3 consists of 16 residues. Looked up from germline, CDR1 is DFQATT and CDR2 is SNEGSKA (reference sequence). V was pared by 6 bases and J by 0 bases, with 19 bases between. In DNA form, the CDR3 reads TGCAGTGCCGCGGACACCCGGGGGCGAAGCACAGATACGCAGTATTTT. Translated: CSAADTRGRSTDTQYF.

This clonotype was recorded a few times. CDR3 sequence (DNA): TGTGCCATCAGTGATAGAGGGTTGGAGACCCAGTACTTC. Its translation: CAISDRGLETQYF. The J gene is TRBJ2-5, the V gene TRBV10-3; D may be TRBD2 (5 bases). Trimming pared 3 bases from V and 5 bases from J, leaving 10 bases between. The CDR3 spans 13 residues. Germline CDR1 is ENHRY and CDR2 is SYGVKD.

This clonotype was recorded a few times. The chain links TRBV10-3 to TRBJ1-1; 9 positions agree with TRBD1. V lost 5 bases and J lost 6; bases outside the gene matches: 16. Germline V CDR1 and CDR2: ENHRY, SYGVKD. This CDR3 contains 17 residues. The CDR3 coding sequence is TGTGCCATCAGTAAATCCGGGACAGGGCGATCAGACGCTGAAGCTTTCTTT. This codes for CAISKSGTGRSDAEAFF.

This chain links TRBV11-3 with TRBJ1-1, with unresolved D. The germline V gene has CDR1 SGHNT and CDR2 YENEEA. V dropped 0 bases and J dropped 3 bases, with 17 bases sitting between them. CDR3 length equals 17 residues. In DNA form, the CDR3 reads TGTGCCAGCAGCTTAGAAGTGATCATGGAAAGGGACACTGAAGCTTTCTTT. Translation: CASSLEVIMERDTEAFF.

J is TRBJ2-3 and V is TRBV4-1; maybe TRBD1 (5 bases). CDR3 length equals 14 residues. The germline CDR1 and CDR2 sequences are MGHRA and YSYEKL. The ends were cut back, 1 base at V and 5 bases at J, with 10 bases in the middle. The CDR3 is CASSQGGSRDTQYF. CDR3 bases: TGCGCCAGCAGCCAAGGGGGCTCTAGAGATACGCAGTATTTT.

The chain uses TRBV6-1 and TRBJ2-1; D possibly corresponds to TRBD1 (6 bases). Germline CDR1 is MNHNS and CDR2 is SASEGT. Trimming removed 6 bases from V and 3 bases from J, with 18 bases in between. The CDR3 is 16 residues long. The CDR3 here is CASRASGHGDYNEQFF. The CDR3 region has the DNA TGTGCCAGCAGAGCCTCGGGACATGGGGACTACAATGAGCAGTTCTTC.

The gene calls are TRBV7-9 and TRBJ2-7; D remains ambiguous. The CDR3 is 13 residues long. V was trimmed by 5 bases and J by 4 bases, leaving 12 bases between them. CDR1 is SEHNR and CDR2 is FQNEAQ in the germline V gene (reference sequence). CDR3 DNA sequence: TGTGCCAGCAGCCTTCCGCCCCTTTACGAGCAGTACTTC. Its translation: CASSLPPLYEQYF. Supplemented by reference TRBV7-9 and TRBJ2-7, the full variable domain reads DTGVSQNPRHKITKRGQNVTFRCDPISEHNRLYWYRQTLGQGPEFLTYFQNEAQLEKSRLLSDRFSAERPKGSFSTLEIQRTEQGDSAMYLCASSLPPLYEQYFGPGTRLTVT.

The J gene is TRBJ1-2, the V gene TRBV20-1; a possible D gene is TRBD1 (6 bases). The CDR3 is 13 residues long. V dropped 1 base and J dropped 8 bases, with 14 bases sitting between them. Looked up from germline, CDR1 is DFQATT and CDR2 is SNEGSKA (reference sequence). The CDR3 is CSARAAGVGGYTF. CDR3 coding DNA: TGCAGTGCTAGAGCGGCAGGGGTGGGCGGCTACACCTTC.

This clonotype was seen a handful of times. The gene calls are TRBV28 and TRBJ2-2; TRBD1 agrees at 9 bases. This CDR3 is built from 16 residues. V trimming: 8 bases; J trimming: 1 base; junction bases outside the gene matches: 8. Germline CDR1 and CDR2: MDHEN and SYDVKM. CDR3 in DNA: TGTGCCAGCGGCGAACCGGGACAGGGGAACACCGGGGAGCTGTTTTTT. This translates into CASGEPGQGNTGELFF.

This clonotype was counted only a few times. The V call is TRBV28, the J call TRBJ2-7; D gene ambiguous. The CDR3 is 14 residues long. Germline assignment: CDR1 MDHEN and CDR2 SYDVKM. The V end was cut by 3 bases, the J end by 4 bases, with 13 bases between. CDR3 DNA: TGTGCCAGCAGTTTGGATGGATTGGGGTACGAGCAGTACGTC. Protein product: CASSLDGLGYEQYV.

This clonotype was found a few times. The chain couples TRBV3-1 to TRBJ2-5; D might be TRBD1 (6 bases). The CDR3 runs to 15 residues. Trimming cost V 4 bases and J 2 bases, with 14 bases left between them. CDR1 LGHDT and CDR2 YNNKEL come from the germline V gene (reference sequence). For the CDR3, the DNA is TGTGCCAGCAGCCGCAACAGGGCCGCACAAGAGACCCAGTACTTC. The encoded protein is CASSRNRAAQETQYF.

CDR3 residues: CASSLDLGNNSPLHF. CDR3 coding DNA: TGCGCCAGCAGCTTGGATTTGGGGAACAATTCACCCCTCCACTTT. V and J are TRBV5-1 and TRBJ1-6; D ambiguous. V shed 0 bases and J shed 7 bases, with 11 bases lying between them. CDR3 length equals 15 residues. Per germline, CDR1 SGHRS and CDR2 YFSETQ.

This clonotype was detected many times. The V and J genes are TRBV4-1 and TRBJ1-5, with D perhaps TRBD1 (6 bases). The V and J ends lost 5 bases and 5 bases respectively, with 13 bases between them. CDR1 is MGHRA and CDR2 is YSYEKL in the germline V gene. The CDR3 extends over 14 amino acids. In DNA form, the CDR3 reads TGCGCCAGCAGCAGGCACAGGGTGTATCAGCCCCAGCATTTT. Translated: CASSRHRVYQPQHF.

The chain combines TRBV3-1 with TRBJ2-7; possibly TRBD2 for D (5 bases). Germline values: CDR1 LGHDT, CDR2 YNNKEL (reference sequence). There are 13 residues in the CDR3. V was pared by 4 bases and J by 2 bases, with 9 bases between. The CDR3 loop is CASSPGNTYEQYF. For the CDR3, the DNA is TGTGCCAGCAGCCCCGGGAATACCTACGAGCAGTACTTC.

The V and J genes are TRBV29-1 and TRBJ2-7, with D perhaps matching TRBD2 (6 bases). The CDR3 contains 14 residues. Germline CDR1 reads SQVTM; CDR2 reads ANQGSEA. V lost 5 bases and J 7 bases, leaving 21 bases between the germline ends. The CDR3 spells CSVSREPTEGEQYF. DNA for the CDR3: TGCAGCGTTTCACGGGAGCCGACGGAGGGGGAGCAGTACTTC.

The sample holds a few counts of this clonotype. The chain has TRBV20-1 and TRBJ2-3; no firm D call. The V end lost 0 bases, the J end lost 3 bases, and 7 bases lay between the germline ends. Germline values: CDR1 DFQATT, CDR2 SNEGSKA (reference sequence). There are 13 residues in the CDR3. The CDR3 loop reads CSARDQGTDTQYF. CDR3 DNA: TGCAGTGCTAGAGATCAAGGGACAGATACGCAGTATTTT.

This chain joins TRBV12-3 or TRBV12-4 and TRBJ2-7, with D uncertain. The CDR3 length is 16 residues. V was shortened by 1 base and J by 5 bases, with 18 bases between the two germline ends. Here the CDR3 reads CASSLDPGIGRNEQYF. The CDR3 bases are TGTGCCAGCAGTTTAGACCCGGGCATAGGGCGCAACGAGCAGTACTTC.

This clonotype has ten or more counts. V and J are TRBV11-2 and TRBJ1-5, with D hard to call. Germline lookup yields CDR1 SGHAT and CDR2 FQNNGV. V was pared by 4 bases and J by 3 bases, with 7 bases between. The CDR3 is 13 residues long. The CDR3 protein is CASSSDYNQPQHF. The CDR3 DNA sequence: TGTGCCAGCAGCTCGGATTACAATCAGCCCCAGCATTTT.